This T cell receptor beta chain stems from a study of blood T cell repertoires in COVID-19. Germline CDR1 reads MGHRA; CDR2 reads YSYEKL. Trimming took off 0 bases at V and 1 base at J, with 10 bases between the two ends. The CDR3 consists of 15 residues. Sequenced by immunoSEQ multiplex PCR; TCRdb stores in-frame clones only, minus some. The sample holds over 55,000 clones, 65% to 85% seen once. This sequence originates from a man aged 45-65 years with active COVID-19. What was sequenced was peripheral blood. The chain uses TRBV4-1 and TRBJ2-7; TRBD1 might be the D (5 bases). As DNA, the CDR3 is TGCGCCAGCAGCCAAGATAATGACAGATCCTACGAGCAGTACTTC. Protein: CASSQDNDRSYEQYF.